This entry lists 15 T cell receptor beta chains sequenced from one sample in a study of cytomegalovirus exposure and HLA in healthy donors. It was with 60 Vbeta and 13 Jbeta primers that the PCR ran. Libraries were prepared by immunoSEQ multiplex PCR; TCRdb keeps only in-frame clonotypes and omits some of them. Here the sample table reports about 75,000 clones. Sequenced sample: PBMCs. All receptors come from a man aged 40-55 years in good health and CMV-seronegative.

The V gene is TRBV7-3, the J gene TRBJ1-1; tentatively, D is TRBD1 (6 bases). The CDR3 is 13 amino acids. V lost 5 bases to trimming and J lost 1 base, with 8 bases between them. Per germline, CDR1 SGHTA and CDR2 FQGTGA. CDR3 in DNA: TGTGCCAGCAGCCGACAGGAGAACACTGAAGCTTTCTTT. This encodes CASSRQENTEAFF.

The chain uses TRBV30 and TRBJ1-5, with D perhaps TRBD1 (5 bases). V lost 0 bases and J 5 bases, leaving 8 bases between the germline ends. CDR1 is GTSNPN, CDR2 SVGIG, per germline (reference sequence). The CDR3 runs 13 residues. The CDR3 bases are TGTGCCTGGAGTGTGGGGGGGGATCAGCCCCAGCATTTT. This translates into CAWSVGGDQPQHF.

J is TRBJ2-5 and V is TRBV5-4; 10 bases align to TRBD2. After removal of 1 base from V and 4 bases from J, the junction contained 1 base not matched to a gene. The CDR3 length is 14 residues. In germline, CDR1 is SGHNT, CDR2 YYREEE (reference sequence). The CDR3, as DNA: TGTGCCAGCAGCTTGAGGACTAGCGGAGAGACCCAGTACTTC. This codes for CASSLRTSGETQYF.

The CDR3 sequence is CASSQVSGSGAFF. The CDR3 nucleotides read TGTGCCAGCAGCCAAGTCTCCGGATCGGGAGCTTTCTTT. The chain recombines TRBV14 with TRBJ1-1; D uncertain. Germline-derived CDR1 and CDR2 are SGHDN and FVKESK. V lost 1 base to trimming and J lost 10 bases, with 13 bases between them. The CDR3 length is 13 residues.

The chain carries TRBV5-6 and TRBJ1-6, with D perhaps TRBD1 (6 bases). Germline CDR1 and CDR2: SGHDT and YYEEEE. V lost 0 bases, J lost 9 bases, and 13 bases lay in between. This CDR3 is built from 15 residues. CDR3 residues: CASSLAGGPGSPLHF. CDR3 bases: TGTGCCAGCAGCTTGGCCGGGGGGCCGGGTTCACCCCTCCACTTT.

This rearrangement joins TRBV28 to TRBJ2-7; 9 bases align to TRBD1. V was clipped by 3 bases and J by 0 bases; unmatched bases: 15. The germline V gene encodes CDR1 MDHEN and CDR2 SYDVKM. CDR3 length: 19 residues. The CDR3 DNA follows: TGTGCCAGCAGTTTCCCGGCGGGACAGGGAACTGCCCGCTCCTACGAGCAGTACTTC. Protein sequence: CASSFPAGQGTARSYEQYF.

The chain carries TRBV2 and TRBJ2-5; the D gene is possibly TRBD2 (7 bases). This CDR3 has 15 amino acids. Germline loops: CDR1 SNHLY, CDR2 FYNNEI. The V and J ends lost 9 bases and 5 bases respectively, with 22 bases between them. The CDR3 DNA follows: TGTGCCAGTGATGTGAGGGGGGGGCGCGCGGAGACCCAGTACTTC. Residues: CASDVRGGRAETQYF.

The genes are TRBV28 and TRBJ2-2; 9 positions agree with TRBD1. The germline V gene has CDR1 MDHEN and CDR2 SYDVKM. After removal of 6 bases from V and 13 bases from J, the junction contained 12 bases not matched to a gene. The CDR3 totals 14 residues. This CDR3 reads CASRGTGMLGWLFF. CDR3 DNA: TGTGCCAGCAGAGGGACAGGGATGCTGGGGTGGCTGTTTTTT.

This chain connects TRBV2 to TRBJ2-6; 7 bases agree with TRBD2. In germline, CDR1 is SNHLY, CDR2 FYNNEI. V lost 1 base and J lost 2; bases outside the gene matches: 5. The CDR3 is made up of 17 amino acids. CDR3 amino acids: CASSEGTSFAGANVLTF. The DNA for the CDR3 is TGTGCCAGCAGTGAAGGGACTAGTTTCGCTGGGGCCAACGTCCTGACTTTC.

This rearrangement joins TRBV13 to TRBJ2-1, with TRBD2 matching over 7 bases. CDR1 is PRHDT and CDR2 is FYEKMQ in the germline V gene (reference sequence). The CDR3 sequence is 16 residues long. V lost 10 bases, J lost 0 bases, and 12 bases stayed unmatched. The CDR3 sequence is CATKLSRGVSYNEQFF. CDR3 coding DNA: TGTGCCACCAAACTCTCTCGGGGGGTCTCCTACAATGAGCAGTTCTTC.

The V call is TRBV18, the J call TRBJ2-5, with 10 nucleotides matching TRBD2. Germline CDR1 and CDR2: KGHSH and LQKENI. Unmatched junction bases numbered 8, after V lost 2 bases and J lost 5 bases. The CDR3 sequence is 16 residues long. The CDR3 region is CASSPFQRGGGETQYF. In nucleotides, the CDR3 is TGTGCCAGCTCACCATTCCAGCGGGGGGGCGGCGAGACCCAGTACTTC.

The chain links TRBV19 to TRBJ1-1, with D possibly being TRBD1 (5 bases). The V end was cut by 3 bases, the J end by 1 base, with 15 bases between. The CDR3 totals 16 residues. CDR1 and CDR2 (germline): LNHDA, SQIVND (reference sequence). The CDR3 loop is CASSIGGPTWNTEAFF. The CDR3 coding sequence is TGTGCCAGTAGTATCGGGGGACCCACGTGGAACACTGAAGCTTTCTTT.

For the CDR3, the DNA is TGTGCCAGCTCACCCGTAACAGGGGAAGACACTGAAGCTTTCTTT. This sequence encodes CASSPVTGEDTEAFF. This sequence joins TRBV18 and TRBJ1-1; 7 nucleotides agree with TRBD1. Losses at the gene ends were 3 bases for V and 3 bases for J; bases not matched to a gene: 7. CDR1 is KGHSH and CDR2 is LQKENI in the germline V gene. There are 15 residues in the CDR3.

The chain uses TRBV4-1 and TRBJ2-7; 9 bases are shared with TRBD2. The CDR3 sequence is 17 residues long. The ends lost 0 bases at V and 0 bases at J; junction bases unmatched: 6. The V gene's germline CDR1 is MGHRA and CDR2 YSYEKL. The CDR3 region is CASSQDQAGGLSYEQYF. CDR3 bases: TGCGCCAGCAGCCAAGATCAAGCGGGGGGTCTCTCCTACGAGCAGTACTTC.

The CDR3 here is CASSGPSGLVTEAFF. CDR3 coding DNA: TGTGCCAGCAGCGGCCCTTCAGGGTTGGTCACTGAAGCTTTCTTT. The chain employs TRBV9 and TRBJ1-1; maybe TRBD1 (5 bases). Looked up from germline, CDR1 is SGDLS and CDR2 is YYNGEE. V lost 3 bases and J lost 4, with 16 bases in between. This CDR3 has 15 amino acids. Looking up the rest from reference TRBV9 and TRBJ1-1 gives the full variable domain: DSGVTQTPKHLITATGQRVTLRCSPRSGDLSVYWYQQSLDQGLQFLIQYYNGEERAKGNILERFSAQQFPDLHSELNLSSLELGDSALYFCASSGPSGLVTEAFFGQGTRLTVV.